These 14 T cell receptor beta chains came from one sample sequenced in a study of blood T cells in healthy people across ages. It was with a sample-barcoded 5' primer and a J-beta primer mix that a second PCR of roughly 7 to 12 cycles was run. TCRdb used MiXCR to reprocess the 5' RACE reads, holding one entry per CDR3 protein. The sample lists 650,000 to 1,000,000 distinct CDR3 sequences; 36% were seen once. What was sequenced was blood. These receptor sequences come from a man aged 18 to 30 in good health.

The chain recombines TRBV4-1 with TRBJ2-5; 8 nucleotides align to TRBD1. Germline V lookup: CDR1 MGHRA, CDR2 YSYEKL. The J segment lost 5 bases and the V segment lost 0 bases, leaving 2 bases of the junction unmatched. This CDR3 contains 14 residues. CDR3 in DNA: TGCGCCAGCAGCCAAGAGGACAGGGCGGAGACCCAGTACTTC. Its protein is CASSQEDRAETQYF.

This clonotype was observed a handful of times. The chain employs TRBV30 and TRBJ2-3; TRBD2 aligns across 12 bases. Trimming took 4 bases from V and 8 from J; bases not matched to a gene: 7. The CDR3 loop spans 14 amino acids. CDR1 is GTSNPN, CDR2 SVGIG, per germline (reference sequence). The chain's CDR3 is CAWTTSGGVGTQYF. DNA for the CDR3: TGTGCCTGGACGACTAGCGGGGGAGTTGGTACGCAGTATTTT.

The gene calls are TRBV5-1 and TRBJ2-7; D may match TRBD1 or TRBD2 (5 bases each). CDR1 SGHRS and CDR2 YFSETQ come from the germline V gene. The CDR3 is made up of 14 amino acids. The V end was cut by 4 bases, the J end by 0 bases, with 11 bases between. In nucleotides, the CDR3 is TGCGCCAGCAGCACCCGGGACGGCTCCTACGAGCAGTACTTC. Residues: CASSTRDGSYEQYF.

As for this clonotype: It may be a read error: a sequence one base away is much more abundant. The chain is built from TRBV7-2 and TRBJ2-1; D tentatively fits TRBD1 or TRBD2 (7 bases each). With 6 bases removed from V and 11 bases from J, the gap between germline ends came to 20 bases. Germline CDR1 and CDR2: SGHTA and FQGNSA. This CDR3 is built from 14 residues. This CDR3 is CASSSRQGGHKQFF. The CDR3 DNA is TGTGCCAGCAGTTCGAGGCAGGGGGGGCACAAGCAGTTCTTC.

V and J are TRBV4-1 and TRBJ2-3; TRBD2 aligns across 7 bases. CDR3 size: 16 residues. V trimming: 1 base; J trimming: 4 bases; junction bases outside the gene matches: 8. Germline-derived CDR1 and CDR2 are MGHRA and YSYEKL. CDR3 region: CASSQASGGVADTQYF. As DNA, the CDR3 is TGCGCCAGCAGCCAAGCCTCTGGGGGGGTGGCAGATACGCAGTATTTT.

The J gene is TRBJ2-2, the V gene TRBV12-3 or TRBV12-4, with 7 positions matching TRBD1. The ends lost 6 bases at V and 6 bases at J; junction bases unmatched: 4. The CDR3 spans 13 residues. DNA of the CDR3: TGTGCCAGCAGAATCGACAGGGCCGGGGAGCTGTTTTTT. Translated: CASRIDRAGELFF.

This clonotype has a count of ten or more. This rearrangement joins TRBV12-3 or TRBV12-4 to TRBJ2-1, with 10 bases identical to TRBD1. The CDR3 has 15 residues. After removal of 3 bases from V and 7 bases from J, the junction contained 6 bases not matched to a gene. For the CDR3, the DNA is TGTGCCAGCAGTTTTATGGGACAGGGGTGGAATGAGCAGTTCTTC. It is translated as CASSFMGQGWNEQFF.

This clonotype was seen more than once but under ten times. The chain couples TRBV12-3 or TRBV12-4 to TRBJ2-1; weak D call: TRBD1 (6 bases). The V and J ends lost 2 bases and 2 bases respectively, with 19 bases between them. CDR3 length: 18 residues. The CDR3 sequence: CASSLIRDTLATYNEQFF. In DNA form, the CDR3 reads TGTGCCAGCAGTTTAATAAGGGACACGCTAGCAACCTACAATGAGCAGTTCTTC.

The table lists this clonotype with many counts. The chain has TRBV5-5 and TRBJ2-3; TRBD2 aligns across 7 bases. V shed 5 bases, J shed 3 bases, and the junction held 15 bases outside the gene matches. The CDR3 covers 17 residues. Germline V gene sequence: CDR1 SGHKS, CDR2 YYEKEE (reference sequence). CDR3 DNA: TGTGCCAGCAGACGGGCCGGGGGGAGTGGGTTGACAGATACGCAGTATTTT. This codes for CASRRAGGSGLTDTQYF.

The chain uses TRBV30 and TRBJ2-5; TRBD1 is a possible D gene (5 bases). TRBJ2-7 matches the DNA end more closely, so the J call is doubtful. The CDR3 is 12 amino acids. The germline CDR1 and CDR2 sequences are GTSNPN and SVGIG (reference sequence). CDR3 DNA: TGTGCCTGGAGTGTAGGGGTGTACGAGCAGTACTTC. Translating gives CAWSVGVYEQYF.

For this clonotype: A read error may account for a junction end that differs from germline. This chain joins TRBV4-3 and TRBJ2-2; D is uncertain. The CDR3 extends over 16 amino acids. Looked up from germline, CDR1 is LGHNA and CDR2 is YSLEER. The CDR3 DNA is TGCGTCAGCAGCCAAGATGGAGTAGCCTCTAAGGGGGAGCTGTTTTTT. This codes for CVSSQDGVASKGELFF.

The chain combines TRBV14 with TRBJ2-3; 10 positions agree with TRBD2. This CDR3 has 17 amino acids. Germline V gene sequence: CDR1 SGHDN, CDR2 FVKESK. Trimming cost V 1 base and J 6 bases; bases outside gene matches: 10. CDR3 nucleotide sequence: TGTGCCAGCAGCCAAGGTCGGAGCGGGGGGGCTGGGGATACGCAGTATTTT. The encoded protein is CASSQGRSGGAGDTQYF.

As DNA, the CDR3 is TGTGCCAGCAGCTTAGCGCGAGAGGGGAGCGGCTACACCTTC. This sequence encodes CASSLAREGSGYTF. V is TRBV7-2 and J is TRBJ1-2; possible D gene TRBD1, 5 bases. Germline-derived CDR1 and CDR2 are SGHTA and FQGNSA. V shed 0 bases and J shed 8 bases, with 13 bases lying between them. The CDR3 totals 14 residues. The full variable domain, rest sourced from reference TRBV7-2 and TRBJ1-2, is GAGVSQSPSNKVTEKGKDVELRCDPISGHTALYWYRQSLGQGLEFLIYFQGNSAPDKSGLPSDRFSAERTGGSVSTLTIQRTQQEDSAVYLCASSLAREGSGYTFGSGTRLTVV.

In its sample, this clonotype was seen many times. This chain links TRBV20-1 with TRBJ2-1; 7 bases are shared with TRBD2. Per germline, CDR1 DFQATT and CDR2 SNEGSKA (reference sequence). J lost 12 bases, V lost 8 bases, and 16 bases had no gene match. The CDR3 length is 13 residues. CDR3 amino acids: CSLPPRGGSGQFF. CDR3 bases: TGCAGTCTCCCCCCCCGCGGGGGTTCCGGGCAGTTCTTC.